This is a list of T cell receptor beta chains from one sample in a study of long-term antiretroviral therapy in people with HIV. Sequencing used immunoSEQ multiplex PCR; TCRdb keeps in-frame clones, though not all of them. The profile shows under 20,000 clones, more than 65% of them singletons. The sequences come from unsorted PBMCs, collected at the start of antiretroviral therapy, before treatment. The receptors come from a man younger than 35 with HIV. Each CDR3 is given with its conserved first and last residue. Fields, in order: D gene, J gene, V gene, clone size, CDR3 protein, CDR3 DNA. The D gene is left open where the match is weak. Clone sizes are given selectively: once, few, many, or a class where the clone is expanded.

D: -; J: TRBJ2-1; V: TRBV12-2; size: -; CDR3: CASRSRQGPHLVYNEQFF; DNA: TGTGCAAGTCGCTCAAGACAGGGGCCGCACCTCGTATACAATGAGCAGTTCTTC
D: TRBD1; J: TRBJ2-1; V: TRBV5-1; size: -; CDR3: CASSFLTGGKGEQFF; DNA: TGCGCCAGCAGCTTTCTGACAGGGGGGAAGGGTGAGCAGTTCTTC
D: -; J: TRBJ1-1; V: TRBV29-1; size: few; CDR3: CTGQSNTEAFF; DNA: TGCACCGGACAGTCGAACACTGAAGCTTTCTTT
D: TRBD2; J: TRBJ2-7; V: TRBV25-1; size: -; CDR3: CASRGGLAGVPDEQYF; DNA: TGTGCCAGCAGGGGGGGACTAGCGGGAGTCCCGGACGAGCAGTACTTC
D: TRBD1; J: TRBJ2-7; V: TRBV5-4; size: -; CDR3: CASKGQGIEQYF; DNA: TGTGCCAGCAAGGGACAGGGGATTGAGCAGTACTTC
D: -; J: TRBJ2-5; V: TRBV5-4; size: -; CDR3: CASSLSQGQETQYF; DNA: TGTGCCAGCAGCTTGTCACAGGGCCAAGAGACCCAGTACTTC
D: TRBD1; J: TRBJ1-2; V: TRBV29-1; size: -; CDR3: CSVEGGGTGYGYTF; DNA: TGCAGCGTTGAAGGTGGTGGGACAGGGTACGGCTACACCTTC
D: -; J: TRBJ2-1; V: TRBV28; size: once; CDR3: CASKFGGRYEQFF; DNA: TGTGCCAGCAAATTTGGGGGGAGATATGAGCAGTTCTTC
D: TRBD1; J: TRBJ2-1; V: TRBV5-6; size: -; CDR3: CASSDTGDYNEQFF; DNA: TGTGCCAGCAGTGATACAGGGGATTACAATGAGCAGTTCTTC
D: -; J: TRBJ2-7; V: TRBV6-4; size: -; CDR3: CASNPRGAADEQYF; DNA: TGTGCCAGCAATCCGCGGGGAGCAGCGGACGAGCAGTACTTC
D: -; J: TRBJ1-1; V: TRBV6-5; size: -; CDR3: CASTGHTEAFF; DNA: TGTGCCAGCACAGGGCACACTGAAGCTTTCTTT
D: -; J: TRBJ2-7; V: TRBV11-2; size: -; CDR3: CASSLSKGGVGYF; DNA: TGTGCCAGCAGCTTATCCAAAGGGGGGGTAGGGTACTTC
D: -; J: TRBJ1-4; V: TRBV7-2; size: -; CDR3: CASSFRARGEKLFF; DNA: -
D: -; J: TRBJ1-4; V: TRBV6-5; size: -; CDR3: CASSFLAEVNEKLFF; DNA: TGTGCCAGCAGTTTCCTCGCGGAGGTTAATGAAAAACTGTTTTTT
D: -; J: TRBJ2-7; V: TRBV27; size: few; CDR3: CASSSTLAYEQYF; DNA: TGTGCCAGCAGTTCGACATTGGCCTACGAGCAGTACTTC
D: -; J: TRBJ2-1; V: TRBV19; size: -; CDR3: CASSGRAGIVLEQFF; DNA: TGTGCCAGTAGTGGGCGGGCTGGCATCGTCTTGGAGCAGTTCTTC
D: -; J: TRBJ2-7; V: TRBV4-1; size: medium-sized; CDR3: CASSQGHGIDEQYF; DNA: TGCGCCAGCAGCCAAGGACATGGGATTGACGAGCAGTACTTC
D: TRBD2; J: TRBJ2-1; V: TRBV5-6; size: -; CDR3: CASSLLGSGTFRDEQFF; DNA: TGTGCCAGCAGCCTGCTGGGTAGCGGGACCTTTAGGGATGAGCAGTTCTTC
D: TRBD2; J: TRBJ2-1; V: TRBV15; size: -; CDR3: CATSSQRLPGLAGPPSLF; DNA: TGTGCCACCAGCAGCCAAAGATTACCGGGACTAGCGGGACCACCTTCCCTCTTC
D: -; J: TRBJ2-7; V: TRBV2; size: few; CDR3: CASSAQPYEQYF; DNA: TGTGCCAGCAGTGCACAGCCTTACGAGCAGTACTTC
D: -; J: TRBJ2-7; V: TRBV13; size: once; CDR3: CASSLEGSYEQYF; DNA: TGTGCCAGCAGCTTAGAAGGGTCCTACGAGCAGTACTTC
D: TRBD1; J: TRBJ2-7; V: TRBV19; size: -; CDR3: CASSTPDRSIAYEQYF; DNA: TGTGCCAGTAGTACTCCGGACAGGTCGATTGCCTACGAGCAGTACTTC
D: -; J: TRBJ2-4; V: TRBV2; size: -; CDR3: CASRVGLAKNIQYF; DNA: TGTGCCAGCAGGGTAGGGTTGGCCAAAAACATTCAGTACTTC
D: TRBD1; J: TRBJ1-5; V: TRBV7-2; size: once; CDR3: CASSLRDRGTQPQHF; DNA: TGTGCCAGCAGCTTAAGGGACAGGGGGACTCAGCCCCAGCATTTT
D: TRBD1; J: TRBJ1-1; V: TRBV19; size: -; CDR3: CASSRGTVEAFF; DNA: TGTGCCAGTAGCCGGGGGACAGTTGAAGCTTTCTTT
D: -; J: TRBJ2-7; V: TRBV7-2; size: once; CDR3: CASSQIDGAYEQYF; DNA: TGTGCCAGCAGCCAGATCGATGGGGCGTACGAGCAGTACTTC
D: TRBD2; J: TRBJ2-3; V: TRBV7-9; size: -; CDR3: CATRAGRLAESTDTQYF; DNA: TGTGCCACGAGGGCGGGAAGACTAGCAGAAAGCACAGATACGCAGTATTTT
D: -; J: TRBJ1-2; V: TRBV5-4; size: few; CDR3: CASSLLARQSHYGYTF; DNA: TGTGCCAGCAGCTTGTTGGCGAGGCAGAGTCACTATGGCTACACCTTC
D: -; J: TRBJ1-4; V: TRBV20-1; size: once; CDR3: CSAREYEKLFF; DNA: TGCAGTGCTAGGGAGTATGAAAAACTGTTTTTT
D: -; J: TRBJ2-7; V: TRBV5-6; size: -; CDR3: CASSGGLDEQYF; DNA: TGTGCCAGCAGCGGGGGACTTGACGAGCAGTACTTC
D: -; J: TRBJ2-2; V: TRBV13; size: -; CDR3: CASSARLFGDTGELFF; DNA: TGTGCCAGCAGCGCTCGACTATTCGGGGACACCGGGGAGCTGTTTTTT
D: -; J: TRBJ1-2; V: TRBV5-1; size: -; CDR3: CASSLDRSHYGYTF; DNA: TGCGCCAGCAGCTTGGACAGGAGTCATTATGGCTACACCTTC
D: -; J: TRBJ2-5; V: TRBV29-1; size: -; CDR3: CSLIGVLETQYF; DNA: TGCAGCTTAATCGGGGTCCTAGAGACCCAGTACTTC
D: -; J: TRBJ2-3; V: TRBV7-2; size: -; CDR3: CASSFDSGGTDTQYF; DNA: TGTGCCAGCAGCTTTGATAGCGGAGGCACAGATACGCAGTATTTT
D: -; J: TRBJ2-4; V: TRBV19; size: -; CDR3: CASSSSAAKNIQYF; DNA: TGTGCCAGTAGTTCGTCGGCGGCCAAAAACATTCAGTACTTC
D: -; J: TRBJ2-5; V: TRBV7-9; size: -; CDR3: CATRDNGETQYF; DNA: TGTGCCACCCGGGACAACGGGGAGACCCAGTACTTC
D: TRBD1; J: TRBJ2-2; V: TRBV14; size: -; CDR3: CASRTGKVAGELFF; DNA: TGTGCCAGCAGGACAGGGAAGGTCGCCGGGGAGCTGTTTTTT
D: TRBD1; J: TRBJ1-4; V: TRBV7-9; size: few; CDR3: CASRSQGGNEKLFF; DNA: TGTGCCAGCAGGTCCCAGGGGGGTAATGAAAAACTGTTTTTT
D: TRBD1; J: TRBJ2-3; V: TRBV11-2; size: once; CDR3: CASSSGGGHTDTQYF; DNA: TGTGCCAGCAGCTCAGGGGGCGGACACACAGATACGCAGTATTTT
D: -; J: TRBJ1-3; V: TRBV6-6; size: -; CDR3: CASRRQATSGNTIYF; DNA: TGTGCCAGCAGGCGACAGGCGACCTCTGGAAACACCATATATTTT
D: -; J: TRBJ1-4; V: TRBV6-6; size: -; CDR3: CASTRTATNEKLFF; DNA: TGTGCCAGCACCCGGACGGCAACTAATGAAAAACTGTTTTTT
D: -; J: TRBJ2-1; V: TRBV20-1; size: -; CDR3: CSARGEQFF; DNA: TGCAGTGCTAGGGGTGAGCAGTTCTTC
D: TRBD1; J: TRBJ1-4; V: TRBV4-1; size: -; CDR3: CASSQDDRGPTNEKLFF; DNA: TGCGCCAGCAGCCAAGATGACAGGGGCCCAACTAATGAAAAACTGTTTTTT
D: -; J: TRBJ1-1; V: TRBV7-6; size: -; CDR3: CASSLRGENTEAFF; DNA: TGTGCCAGCAGCTTACGGGGAGAGAACACTGAAGCTTTCTTT
D: -; J: TRBJ1-1; V: TRBV28; size: -; CDR3: CASSFLGYSNTEAFF; DNA: TGTGCCAGCAGTTTTTTAGGGTATTCTAACACTGAAGCTTTCTTT
D: -; J: TRBJ1-1; V: TRBV19; size: -; CDR3: CASIGGAFTEAFF; DNA: TGTGCCAGTATCGGAGGGGCGTTCACTGAAGCTTTCTTT
D: -; J: TRBJ1-1; V: TRBV28; size: -; CDR3: CASSSFGGRNEAFF; DNA: TGTGCCAGCAGTTCGTTCGGGGGACGTAATGAAGCTTTCTTT
D: TRBD2; J: TRBJ2-3; V: TRBV19; size: -; CDR3: CASSRELAVGDTQYF; DNA: TGTGCCAGTAGCCGCGAACTAGCGGTAGGGGATACGCAGTATTTT
D: -; J: TRBJ2-1; V: TRBV13; size: few; CDR3: CASSSRDLGENEQFF; DNA: TGTGCCAGCAGCTCCCGGGACTTGGGAGAGAATGAGCAGTTCTTC
D: -; J: TRBJ2-7; V: TRBV5-1; size: -; CDR3: CASSFRDDTYEQYF; DNA: TGCGCCAGCAGCTTCCGGGACGACACCTACGAGCAGTACTTC
D: -; J: TRBJ1-2; V: TRBV28; size: few; CDR3: CASSFESLGRGGYTF; DNA: TGTGCCAGCAGTTTTGAGAGCCTTGGTCGTGGTGGCTACACCTTC
D: -; J: TRBJ2-1; V: TRBV19; size: -; CDR3: CASSMAHYNEQFF; DNA: TGTGCCAGTAGTATGGCCCATTACAATGAGCAGTTCTTC
D: -; J: TRBJ2-2; V: TRBV6-4; size: -; CDR3: CASSGGGDAGELFF; DNA: TGTGCCAGCAGTGGCGGAGGGGACGCCGGGGAGCTGTTTTTT